These 11 T cell receptor beta chains originate from one sample sequenced in a study of blood T cells in healthy people across ages. It was with a sample-barcoded 5' primer and a J-beta primer mix that a second PCR of roughly 6 to 12 cycles was run. TCRdb independently ran MiXCR on the 5' RACE reads; one entry per CDR3 protein. This table holds around 1,700,000 distinct CDR3 sequences, about 30% found once. Sequencing was performed on blood. These TCRs come from a woman in her twenties or thirties in good health.

This clonotype turned up a few times. The chain links TRBV20-1 to TRBJ1-4; weak D call: TRBD1 (6 bases). The length of the CDR3 is 13 residues. Per germline, CDR1 DFQATT and CDR2 SNEGSKA (reference sequence). The V end was cut by 4 bases, the J end by 4 bases, with 10 bases between. The CDR3, as DNA: TGCAGTGCTACGGGACAAATTAATGAAAAACTGTTTTTT. It translates to CSATGQINEKLFF.

This clonotype was observed a few times. The genes are TRBV7-9 and TRBJ2-4; 7 bases fit TRBD1. CDR1 and CDR2 from the germline V gene are SEHNR and FQNEAQ (reference sequence). The CDR3 has 15 residues. V gave up 5 bases and J gave up 4 bases; unmatched junction bases: 8. The CDR3 is CASSRFTGEKNIQYF. CDR3 nucleotide sequence: TGTGCCAGCAGCAGATTTACAGGGGAGAAAAACATTCAGTACTTC.

This clonotype was found once. J is TRBJ2-3 and V is TRBV6-5; 7 bases align to TRBD1. CDR3 length: 16 amino acids. Germline CDR1 is MNHEY and CDR2 is SVGAGI. The junction had 4 bases not matched to a gene; V was cut back by 0 bases and J by 1 base. CDR3 sequence (DNA): TGTGCCAGCAGTTACTCTGAGGGGGCCGGCACAGATACGCAGTATTTT. Translation: CASSYSEGAGTDTQYF.

This clonotype was seen repeatedly, ten times or more. CDR3 DNA sequence: TGCAGCGTTGGGGTGGAGCAGTTCTTC. It encodes CSVGVEQFF. The chain carries TRBV29-1 and TRBJ2-1; D call uncertain. CDR1 and CDR2 (germline): SQVTM, ANQGSEA. V was clipped by 4 bases and J by 10 bases, with 5 bases between them. The CDR3 runs 9 residues.

The rearrangement uses TRBV27 and TRBJ2-3; TRBD1 matches at 9 bases. V gave up 8 bases and J gave up 2 bases; unmatched junction bases: 5. Looked up from germline, CDR1 is MNHEY and CDR2 is SMNVEV (reference sequence). The CDR3 length is 14 residues. The CDR3 coding sequence is TGTGCCAGCTGGGACAGGGTATACACAGATACGCAGTATTTT. Residues: CASWDRVYTDTQYF.

V is TRBV12-3 or TRBV12-4 and J is TRBJ2-2; 7 positions match TRBD2. J lost 8 bases, V lost 6 bases, and 6 bases had no gene match. The CDR3 runs to 13 residues. This CDR3 reads CASRLREFGELFF. DNA of the CDR3: TGTGCCAGCAGGTTGCGGGAGTTTGGGGAGCTGTTTTTT.

The chain combines TRBV27 with TRBJ2-1, with D possibly matching TRBD2 (6 bases). CDR1 is MNHEY and CDR2 is SMNVEV in the germline V gene (reference sequence). Deletions cut 4 bases from V and 10 bases from J, with 17 bases between. The CDR3 spans 14 residues. The DNA of the CDR3 is TGTGCCAGCAGTTCGGGCGGGGTCCCTGGAGAGCAGTTCTTC. Translated, it gives CASSSGGVPGEQFF.

The CDR3 spells CATSPGAQRGRPDTQYF. Here the CDR3 DNA reads TGTGCCACCAGCCCCGGGGCTCAGCGTGGTCGGCCAGATACGCAGTATTTT. The chain carries TRBV6-6 and TRBJ2-3; D tentatively fits TRBD1 or TRBD2 (5 bases each). Germline CDR1 is MNHNY and CDR2 is SVGAGI (reference sequence). Trimming removed 10 bases from V and 4 bases from J, with 27 bases in between. The CDR3 has 17 amino acids.

This clonotype was observed many times. The chain has TRBV14 and TRBJ2-7; tentative D call: TRBD2 (6 bases). The V gene's germline CDR1 is SGHDN and CDR2 FVKESK. Trimming stripped 1 base from V and 1 base from J, with 14 bases between. The CDR3 loop spans 16 amino acids. The CDR3 sequence is CASSQGGAGRSYEQYF. For the CDR3, the DNA is TGTGCCAGCAGCCAAGGGGGCGCAGGGAGGTCCTACGAGCAGTACTTC. The whole variable domain, remainder taken from reference TRBV14 and TRBJ2-7, is EAGVTQFPSHSVIEKGQTVTLRCDPISGHDNLYWYRRVMGKEIKFLLHFVKESKQDESGMPNNRFLAERTGGTYSTLKVQPAELEDSGVYFCASSQGGAGRSYEQYFGPGTRLTVT.

The chain uses TRBV4-1 and TRBJ2-5; 9 bases are shared with TRBD2. The CDR3 runs to 18 residues. Germline V lookup: CDR1 MGHRA, CDR2 YSYEKL. The junction had 20 bases not matched to a gene; V was cut back by 1 base and J by 11 bases. The CDR3 spells CASSQGWVAGARGNEQYF. DNA for the CDR3: TGCGCCAGCAGCCAAGGCTGGGTAGCGGGAGCGAGGGGCAATGAGCAGTACTTC.

Notes on this clonotype: It may be a read error: a sequence one base away is much more abundant. The V call is TRBV6-4, the J call TRBJ2-4; 7 positions match TRBD2. The V and J ends lost 8 bases and 13 bases, in that order; junction bases with no gene match: 17. The CDR3 is made up of 14 amino acids. Germline V CDR1 and CDR2: MRHNA, SNTAGT. CDR3 nucleotides: TGTGCCAGCGCTGTCTTGCGGGAGCCTAATGAGCAGTACTTC. This translates into CASAVLREPNEQYF.